This TCR beta chain was found in a study of blood T cell repertoires in COVID-19. The method was immunoSEQ multiplex PCR; TCRdb's version includes in-frame clones alone and lacks a portion of them. The sample consists of around 81,000 clones, about 90% of them appearing once. This CDR3 spans 16 amino acids. Germline loops: CDR1 SNHLY, CDR2 FYNNEI. V gave up 11 bases and J gave up 1 base, with 20 bases separating them. This sequence originates from a woman over 75 with acute or convalescent COVID-19. The rearrangement links TRBV2 to TRBJ2-2; a weak D match, TRBD2 (6 bases). The sequencing sample was made of peripheral blood. The DNA of the CDR3 is TGTGCCCGGAAAGCGGGCCAAAGTCGGAACACCGGGGAGCTGTTTTTT. This sequence encodes CARKAGQSRNTGELFF. The full variable domain, rest sourced from reference TRBV2 and TRBJ2-2, is EPEVTQTPSHQVTQMGQEVILRCVPISNHLYFYWYRQILGQKVEFLVSFYNNEISEKSEIFDDQFSVERPDGSNFTLKIRSTKLEDSAMYFCARKAGQSRNTGELFFGEGSRLTVL.